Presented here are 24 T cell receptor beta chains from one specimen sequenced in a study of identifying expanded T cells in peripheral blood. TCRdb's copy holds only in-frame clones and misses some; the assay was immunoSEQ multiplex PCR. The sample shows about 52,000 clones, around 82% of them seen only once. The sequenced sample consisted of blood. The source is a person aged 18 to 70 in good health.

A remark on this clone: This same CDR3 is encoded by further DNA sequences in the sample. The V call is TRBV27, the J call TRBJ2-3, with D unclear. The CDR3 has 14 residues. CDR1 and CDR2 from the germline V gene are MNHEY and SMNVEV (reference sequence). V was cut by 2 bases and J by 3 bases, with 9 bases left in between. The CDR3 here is CASSLGFRTDTQYF. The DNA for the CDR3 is TGTGCCAGCAGTTTAGGGTTCAGGACAGATACGCAGTATTTT.

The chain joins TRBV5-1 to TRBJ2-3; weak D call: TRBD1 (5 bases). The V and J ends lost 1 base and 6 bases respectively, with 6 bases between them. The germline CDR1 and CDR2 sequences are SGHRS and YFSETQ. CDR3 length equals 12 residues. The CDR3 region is CASSLKGDTQYF. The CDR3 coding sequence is TGCGCCAGCAGCTTGAAGGGGGATACGCAGTATTTT.

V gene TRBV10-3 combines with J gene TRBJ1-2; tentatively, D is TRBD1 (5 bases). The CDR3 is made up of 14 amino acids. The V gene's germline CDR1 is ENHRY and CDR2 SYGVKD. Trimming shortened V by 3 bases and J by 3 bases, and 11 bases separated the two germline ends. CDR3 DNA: TGTGCCATCAGTGAAGGGGCTGAGTACTATGGCTACACCTTC. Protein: CAISEGAEYYGYTF.

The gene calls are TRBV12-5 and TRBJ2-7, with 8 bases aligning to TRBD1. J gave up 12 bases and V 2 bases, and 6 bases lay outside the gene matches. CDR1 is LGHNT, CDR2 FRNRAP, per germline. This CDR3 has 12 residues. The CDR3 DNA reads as TGTGCTAGTGGTTTGCCTTACAGGGGGACGTACTTC. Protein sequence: CASGLPYRGTYF.

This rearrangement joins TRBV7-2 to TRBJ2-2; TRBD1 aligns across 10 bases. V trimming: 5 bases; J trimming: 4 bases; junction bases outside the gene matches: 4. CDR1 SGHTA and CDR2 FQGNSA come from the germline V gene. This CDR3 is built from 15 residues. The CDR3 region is CASSPGTGVTGELFF. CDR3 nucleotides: TGTGCCAGCAGCCCCGGGACAGGGGTCACCGGGGAGCTGTTTTTT.

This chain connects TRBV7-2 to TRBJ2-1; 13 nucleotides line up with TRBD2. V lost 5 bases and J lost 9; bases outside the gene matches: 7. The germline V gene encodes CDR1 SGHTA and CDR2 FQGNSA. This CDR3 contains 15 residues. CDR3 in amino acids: CASSVGLAGVIEQFF. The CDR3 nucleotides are TGTGCCAGCAGCGTCGGACTAGCGGGAGTAATTGAGCAGTTCTTC.

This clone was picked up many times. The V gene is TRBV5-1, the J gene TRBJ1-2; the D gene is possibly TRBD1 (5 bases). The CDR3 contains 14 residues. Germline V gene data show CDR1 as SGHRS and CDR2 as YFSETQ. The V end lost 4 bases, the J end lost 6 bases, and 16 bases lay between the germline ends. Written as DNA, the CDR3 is TGCGCCAGCAGCGGCCGTCAGGGTTGGCATGGCTACACCTTC. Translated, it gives CASSGRQGWHGYTF.

Here the CDR3 DNA reads TGTGCCAGCAGCCGGGCGACAGGGGGCACCTCCCAGCCCTACGAGCAGTACTTC. It specifies CASSRATGGTSQPYEQYF. This chain links TRBV7-2 with TRBJ2-7; 10 nucleotides align to TRBD1. After removal of 5 bases from V and 2 bases from J, the junction contained 15 bases not matched to a gene. Germline CDR1 reads SGHTA; CDR2 reads FQGNSA. This CDR3 has 18 amino acids.

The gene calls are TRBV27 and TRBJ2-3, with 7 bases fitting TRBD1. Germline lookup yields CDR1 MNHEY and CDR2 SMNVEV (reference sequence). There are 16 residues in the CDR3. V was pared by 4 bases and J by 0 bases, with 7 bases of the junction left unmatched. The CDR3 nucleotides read TGTGCCAGCAGTTCCTTACAGGGGCGAAGCACAGATACGCAGTATTTT. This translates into CASSSLQGRSTDTQYF.

The CDR3 here is CASSDHYGYTF. The DNA for the CDR3 is TGTGCCAGCAGTGATCACTATGGCTACACCTTC. The gene calls are TRBV6-5 and TRBJ1-2; no clear D. Germline CDR1 and CDR2: MNHEY and SVGAGI. Trimming shortened V by 5 bases and J by 3 bases, and 4 bases separated the two germline ends. The CDR3 spans 11 residues.

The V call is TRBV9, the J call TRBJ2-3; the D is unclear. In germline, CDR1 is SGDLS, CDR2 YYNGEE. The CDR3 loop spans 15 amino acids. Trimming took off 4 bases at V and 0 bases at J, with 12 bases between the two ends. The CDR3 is CASSPNAASTDTQYF. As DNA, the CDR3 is TGTGCCAGCAGCCCGAATGCGGCTAGCACAGATACGCAGTATTTT.

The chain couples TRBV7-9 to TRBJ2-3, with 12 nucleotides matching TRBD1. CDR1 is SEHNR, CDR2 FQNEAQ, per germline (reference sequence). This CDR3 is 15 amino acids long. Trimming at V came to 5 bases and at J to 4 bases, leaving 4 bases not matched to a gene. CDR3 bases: TGTGCCAGCAGCACGGGACAGGGGGCGTCAGATACGCAGTATTTT. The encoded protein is CASSTGQGASDTQYF.

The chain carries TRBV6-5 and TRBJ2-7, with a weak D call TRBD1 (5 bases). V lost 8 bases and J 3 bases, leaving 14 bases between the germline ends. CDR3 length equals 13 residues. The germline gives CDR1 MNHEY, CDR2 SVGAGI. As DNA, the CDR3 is TGTGCCAGCCGACCGACAGAAATCTACGAGCAGTACTTC. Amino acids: CASRPTEIYEQYF.

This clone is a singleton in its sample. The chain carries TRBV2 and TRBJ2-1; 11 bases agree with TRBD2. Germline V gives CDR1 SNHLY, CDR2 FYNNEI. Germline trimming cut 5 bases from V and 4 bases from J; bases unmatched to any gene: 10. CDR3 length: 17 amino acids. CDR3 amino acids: CASSKGLAENSYNEQFF. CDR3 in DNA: TGTGCCAGCAGTAAGGGACTAGCGGAAAACTCTTACAATGAGCAGTTCTTC.

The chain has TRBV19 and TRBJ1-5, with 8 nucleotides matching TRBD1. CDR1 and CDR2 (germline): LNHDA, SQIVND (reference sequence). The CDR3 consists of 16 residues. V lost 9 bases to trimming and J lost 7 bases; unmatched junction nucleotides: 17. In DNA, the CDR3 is TGTGCCAGCAGAAAGACGTTGACAGGGGATTTACAGCCCCAGCATTTT. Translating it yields CASRKTLTGDLQPQHF. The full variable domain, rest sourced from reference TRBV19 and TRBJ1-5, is DGGITQSPKYLFRKEGQNVTLSCEQNLNHDAMYWYRQDPGQGLRLIYYSQIVNDFQKGDIAEGYSVSREKKESFPLTVTSAQKNPTAFYLCASRKTLTGDLQPQHFGDGTRLSIL.

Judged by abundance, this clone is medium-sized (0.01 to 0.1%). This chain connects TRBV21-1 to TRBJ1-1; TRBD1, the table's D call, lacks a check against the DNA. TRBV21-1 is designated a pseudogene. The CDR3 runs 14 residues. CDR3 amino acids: CASRQRGQGSEAFF. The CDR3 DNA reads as TGTGCCAGCAGACAACGGGGACAGGGCTCTGAAGCTTTCTTT.

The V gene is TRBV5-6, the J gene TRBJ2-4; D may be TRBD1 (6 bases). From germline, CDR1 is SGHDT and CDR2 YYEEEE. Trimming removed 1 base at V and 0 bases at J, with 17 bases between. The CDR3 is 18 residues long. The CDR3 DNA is TGTGCCAGCAGCTTGTTCTCGCGTCAGGGGAAAGCCAAAAACATTCAGTACTTC. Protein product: CASSLFSRQGKAKNIQYF. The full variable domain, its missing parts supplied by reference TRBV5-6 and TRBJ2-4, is DAGVTQSPTHLIKTRGQQVTLRCSPKSGHDTVSWYQQALGQGPQFIFQYYEEEERQRGNFPDRFSGHQFPNYSSELNVNALLLGDSALYLCASSLFSRQGKAKNIQYFGAGTRLSVL.

The CDR3 reads CASSERTERASPLHF. CDR3 DNA: TGTGCCAGCAGTGAAAGGACAGAAAGGGCTTCACCCCTCCACTTT. This chain joins TRBV6-1 and TRBJ1-6, with D possibly matching TRBD1 (6 bases). This CDR3 is built from 15 residues. CDR1 is MNHNS, CDR2 SASEGT, per germline. V dropped 2 bases and J dropped 9 bases, with 14 bases sitting between them.

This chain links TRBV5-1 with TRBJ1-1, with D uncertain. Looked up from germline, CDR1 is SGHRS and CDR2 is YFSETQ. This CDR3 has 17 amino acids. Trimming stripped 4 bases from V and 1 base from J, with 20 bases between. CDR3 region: CASSSRFGGSPNTEAFF. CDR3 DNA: TGCGCCAGCAGCAGTCGGTTCGGCGGATCACCGAACACTGAAGCTTTCTTT.

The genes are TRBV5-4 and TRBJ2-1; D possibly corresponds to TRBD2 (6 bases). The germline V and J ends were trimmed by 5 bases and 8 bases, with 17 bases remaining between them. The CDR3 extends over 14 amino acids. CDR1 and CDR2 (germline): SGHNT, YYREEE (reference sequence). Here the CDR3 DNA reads TGTGCCAGCAGTCTCCGTCGAGGGGAGGATGAGCAGTTCTTC. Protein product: CASSLRRGEDEQFF.

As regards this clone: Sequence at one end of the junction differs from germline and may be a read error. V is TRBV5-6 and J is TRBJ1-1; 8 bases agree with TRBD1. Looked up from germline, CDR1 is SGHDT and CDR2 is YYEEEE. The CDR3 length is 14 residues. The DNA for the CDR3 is TGTGCCAGCAGCTTGGCCCCCGGACAGGGAGTGATTCCCTTT. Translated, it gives CASSLAPGQGVIPF.

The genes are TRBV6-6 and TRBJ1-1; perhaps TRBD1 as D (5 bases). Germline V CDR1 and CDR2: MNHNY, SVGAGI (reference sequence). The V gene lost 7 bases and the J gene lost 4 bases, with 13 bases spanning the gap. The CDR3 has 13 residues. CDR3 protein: CASTGEVGTEAFF. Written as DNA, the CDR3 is TGTGCCAGCACGGGGGAGGTGGGCACTGAAGCTTTCTTT.

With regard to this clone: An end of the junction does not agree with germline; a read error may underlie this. The CDR3 nucleotides are TGTGCCAGCAGCGCACTCCAGCTGGGGGTTTGGAGCTTT. Encoded protein: CASSALQLGVWSF. The V and J genes are TRBV5-6 and TRBJ1-4, with D possibly matching TRBD1 (5 bases). Germline CDR1 SGHDT, CDR2 YYEEEE. The CDR3 is made up of 13 amino acids.

The CDR3 region has the DNA TGTGCCAGTAGTATAGTGGAGTCCACTGAAGCTTTCTTT. Its translation is CASSIVESTEAFF. The rearrangement joins TRBV19 to TRBJ1-1; D not certain. The CDR3 spans 13 residues. V lost 1 base, J lost 4 bases, and 7 bases lay in between. The germline CDR1 and CDR2 sequences are LNHDA and SQIVND (reference sequence).